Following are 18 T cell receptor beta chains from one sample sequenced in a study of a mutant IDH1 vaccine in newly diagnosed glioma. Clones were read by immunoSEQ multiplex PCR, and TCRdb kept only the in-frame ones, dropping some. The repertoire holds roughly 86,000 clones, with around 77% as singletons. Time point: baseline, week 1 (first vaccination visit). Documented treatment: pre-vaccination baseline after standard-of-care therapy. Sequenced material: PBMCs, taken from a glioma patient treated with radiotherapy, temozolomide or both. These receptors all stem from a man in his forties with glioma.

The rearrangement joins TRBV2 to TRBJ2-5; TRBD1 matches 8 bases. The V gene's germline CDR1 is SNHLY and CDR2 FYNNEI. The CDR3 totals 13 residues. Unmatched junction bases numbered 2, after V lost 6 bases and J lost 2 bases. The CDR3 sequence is CASSGQGQETQYF. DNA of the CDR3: TGTGCCAGCAGCGGACAGGGACAAGAGACCCAGTACTTC.

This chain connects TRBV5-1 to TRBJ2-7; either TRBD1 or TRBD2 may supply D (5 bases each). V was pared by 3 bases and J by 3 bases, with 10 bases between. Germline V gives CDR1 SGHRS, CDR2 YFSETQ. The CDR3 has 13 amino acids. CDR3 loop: CASSSGTGYEQYF. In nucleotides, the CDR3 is TGCGCCAGCAGCTCCGGGACCGGCTACGAGCAGTACTTC.

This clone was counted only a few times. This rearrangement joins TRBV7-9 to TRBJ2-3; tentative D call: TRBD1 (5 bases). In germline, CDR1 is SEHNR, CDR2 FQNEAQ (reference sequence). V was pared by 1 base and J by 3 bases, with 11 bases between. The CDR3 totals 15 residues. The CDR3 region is CASSLGQDKTDTQYF. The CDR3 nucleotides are TGTGCCAGCAGCTTAGGGCAGGACAAAACAGATACGCAGTATTTT.

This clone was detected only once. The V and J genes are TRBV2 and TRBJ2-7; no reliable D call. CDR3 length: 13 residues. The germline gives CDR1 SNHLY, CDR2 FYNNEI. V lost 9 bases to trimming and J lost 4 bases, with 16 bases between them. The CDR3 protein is CARTKLQVYEQYF. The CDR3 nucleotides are TGTGCCAGGACAAAATTACAAGTTTACGAGCAGTACTTC.

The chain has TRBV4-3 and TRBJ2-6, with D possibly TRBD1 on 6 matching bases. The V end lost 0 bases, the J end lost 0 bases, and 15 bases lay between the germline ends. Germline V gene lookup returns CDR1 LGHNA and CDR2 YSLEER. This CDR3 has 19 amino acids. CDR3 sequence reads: CASSQEPRQASSGANVLTF. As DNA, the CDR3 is TGCGCCAGCAGCCAAGAGCCGAGACAGGCGAGCTCTGGGGCCAACGTCCTGACTTTC.

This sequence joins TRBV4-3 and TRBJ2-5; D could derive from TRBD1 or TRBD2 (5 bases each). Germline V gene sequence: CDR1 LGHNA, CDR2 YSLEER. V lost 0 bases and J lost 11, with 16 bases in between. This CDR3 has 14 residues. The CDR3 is CASSQDRGRGEQYF. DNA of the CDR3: TGCGCCAGCAGCCAAGATCGGGGTAGAGGGGAGCAGTACTTC.

In DNA, the CDR3 is TGTGCCAGCAGTGCCCCCCCCTGGCAGTACTTC. It is translated as CASSAPPWQYF. V is TRBV6-5 and J is TRBJ2-7; the D is unclear. The CDR3 extends over 11 amino acids. Per germline, CDR1 MNHEY and CDR2 SVGAGI. Trimming shortened V by 5 bases and J by 9 bases, and 11 bases separated the two germline ends.

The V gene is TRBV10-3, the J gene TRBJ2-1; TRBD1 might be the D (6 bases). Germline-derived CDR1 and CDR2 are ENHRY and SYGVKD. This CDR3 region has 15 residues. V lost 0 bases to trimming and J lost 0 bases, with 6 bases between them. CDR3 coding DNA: TGTGCCATCAGTGAGTCGACAGGCTCCTACAATGAGCAGTTCTTC. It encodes CAISESTGSYNEQFF.

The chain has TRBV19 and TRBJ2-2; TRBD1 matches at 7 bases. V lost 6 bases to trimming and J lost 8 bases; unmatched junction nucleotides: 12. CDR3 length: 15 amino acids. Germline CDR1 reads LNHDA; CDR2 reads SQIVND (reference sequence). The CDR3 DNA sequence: TGTGCCAGTAGATTGGACAGGTCACCATCAGGGGAGCTGTTTTTT. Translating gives CASRLDRSPSGELFF.

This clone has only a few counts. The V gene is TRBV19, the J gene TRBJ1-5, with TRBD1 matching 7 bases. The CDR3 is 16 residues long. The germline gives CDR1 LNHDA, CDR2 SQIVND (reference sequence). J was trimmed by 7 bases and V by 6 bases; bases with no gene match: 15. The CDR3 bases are TGTGCCAGTAGCGGCGGCCGGGAGGGGGCCCGACAGCCCCAGCATTTT. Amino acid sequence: CASSGGREGARQPQHF.

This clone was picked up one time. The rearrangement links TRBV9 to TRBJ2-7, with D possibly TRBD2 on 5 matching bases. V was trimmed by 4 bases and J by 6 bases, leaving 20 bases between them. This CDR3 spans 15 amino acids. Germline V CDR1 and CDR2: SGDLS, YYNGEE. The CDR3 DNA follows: TGTGCCAGCAGCCTCGACGGACTGGGCCTCCTCGAGCAGTACTTC. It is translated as CASSLDGLGLLEQYF.

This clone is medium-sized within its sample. CDR3 region: CASSRSDSSSGANVLTF. Here the CDR3 DNA reads TGCGCCAGCAGCCGATCAGACAGCAGCTCTGGGGCCAACGTCCTGACTTTC. The chain combines TRBV4-3 with TRBJ2-6, with D possibly being TRBD1 (5 bases). The CDR3 runs 17 residues. Looked up from germline, CDR1 is LGHNA and CDR2 is YSLEER. Deletions cut 4 bases from V and 0 bases from J, with 13 bases between.

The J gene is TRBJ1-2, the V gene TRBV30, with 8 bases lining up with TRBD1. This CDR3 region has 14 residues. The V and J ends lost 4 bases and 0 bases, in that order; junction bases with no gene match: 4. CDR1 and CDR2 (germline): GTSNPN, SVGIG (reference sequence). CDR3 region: CAWTWTGTNYGYTF. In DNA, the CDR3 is TGTGCCTGGACCTGGACAGGGACTAACTATGGCTACACCTTC.

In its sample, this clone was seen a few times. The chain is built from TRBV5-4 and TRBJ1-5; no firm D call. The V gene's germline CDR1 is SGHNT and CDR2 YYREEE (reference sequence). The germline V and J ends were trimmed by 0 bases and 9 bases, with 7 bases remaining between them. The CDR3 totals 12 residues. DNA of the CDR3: TGTGCCAGCAGCTTGGACGGAGGGCCCCAGCATTTT. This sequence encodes CASSLDGGPQHF.

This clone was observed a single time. CDR3 protein: CASSLEAEIYGYTF. The CDR3, as DNA: TGTGCCAGCAGCTTGGAGGCGGAAATCTATGGCTACACCTTC. The rearrangement uses TRBV5-6 and TRBJ1-2, with D hard to call. The germline V and J ends were trimmed by 0 bases and 4 bases, with 10 bases remaining between them. This CDR3 region has 14 residues. Germline values: CDR1 SGHDT, CDR2 YYEEEE.

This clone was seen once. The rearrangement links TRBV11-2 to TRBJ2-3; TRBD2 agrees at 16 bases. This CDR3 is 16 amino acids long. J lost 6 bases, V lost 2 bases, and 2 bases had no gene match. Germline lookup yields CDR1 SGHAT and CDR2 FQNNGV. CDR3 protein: CASSLRGLAGGDTQYF. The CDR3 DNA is TGTGCCAGCAGCTTACGGGGACTAGCGGGAGGGGATACGCAGTATTTT.

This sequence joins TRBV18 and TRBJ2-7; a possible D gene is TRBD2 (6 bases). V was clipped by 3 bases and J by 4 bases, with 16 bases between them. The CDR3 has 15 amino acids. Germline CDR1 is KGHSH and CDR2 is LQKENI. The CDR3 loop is CASSPPGTRDYEQYF. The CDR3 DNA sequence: TGTGCCAGCTCACCCCCCGGGACTCGTGATTACGAGCAGTACTTC. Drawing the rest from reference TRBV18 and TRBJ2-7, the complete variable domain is NAGVMQNPRHLVRRRGQEARLRCSPMKGHSHVYWYRQLPEEGLKFMVYLQKENIIDESGMPKERFSAEFPKEGPSILRIQQVVRGDSAAYFCASSPPGTRDYEQYFGPGTRLTVT.

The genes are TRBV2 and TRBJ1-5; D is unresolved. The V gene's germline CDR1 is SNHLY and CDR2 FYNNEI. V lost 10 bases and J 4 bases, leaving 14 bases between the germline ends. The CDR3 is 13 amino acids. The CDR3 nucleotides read TGTGCCACCACCATGTATAGGAATCAGCCCCAGCATTTT. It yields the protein CATTMYRNQPQHF.